This TCR beta chain was retrieved from a study of radiotherapy plus CTLA-4 blockade in lung cancer. Overall study context: Patients showed objective responses in roughly 18% of cases and disease control in 25% to 40%.

Sequencing was performed with immunoSEQ multiplex PCR; in TCRdb, only in-frame clones are kept and a portion is missing. The data show around 82,000 clones, 70% to 85% seen once. Germline loops: CDR1 SGHRS, CDR2 YFSETQ. The length of the CDR3 is 13 residues. V was cut by 5 bases and J by 5 bases, with 13 bases left in between. Sequencing was performed on peripheral blood, taken from a patient treated with radiotherapy plus ipilimumab. The genes are TRBV5-1 and TRBJ1-2; D is uncertain. This clonotype was obtained from a human donor with non-small cell lung cancer who had stable disease on radiotherapy plus ipilimumab. The CDR3 DNA reads TGCGCCAGCAGTTTGACTGCACAGTATGGCTACACCTTC. Translating gives CASSLTAQYGYTF.